This T cell receptor (beta chain) was found in a study of identical twins (dated by TCRdb to the mid-2010s). Some background on the complete study: TCR alpha and beta repertoires from monozygotic twins, unrelated adults of various ages and cord blood were deep-sequenced to test whether fetal clonotypes persist. Replicate twin experiments were performed at different times using different library preparation protocols to rule out contamination. Study-wide findings and limitations: Compared with coincidental sharing between unrelated individuals, an excess of low generation-probability sequences was observed among out-of-frame TCR alpha sequences shared between twins. Recombination models systematically underestimated out-of-frame TCR alpha sharing in monozygotic twins but agreed with sharing between unrelated individuals. Invariant T cells such as MAIT and iNKT could partly confound zero-insertion analyses, though diverse VJ usage argued against this for most clonotypes. Conclusions relied on cross-sectional statistical analysis, since the same donors could not be followed over many years. Fewer insertions were carried by abundant cord blood beta clonotypes, a similar but weaker trend appeared in young adult naive repertoires, and no such trend appeared in memory repertoires. The excess sharing between twins in beta out-of-frame sequences was weaker because fewer shared sequences reduced the signal-to-noise ratio.

Every donor in the study was a healthy Caucasian. The twin cohort consisted of three pairs of female monozygotic twins, all aged about 18 to 29 years. Positive isolation kits from Invitrogen were used to isolate CD4+ and CD8+ T cell populations. V lost 3 bases and J lost 0 bases; the stretch between them is 8 bases long. The CDR3 runs 14 residues from the cysteine to the phenylalanine. Here the CDR3 DNA is all that survives: 42 bases in frame from base 1. Receptor libraries were prepared by 5' RACE. Reads for this sample came from an Illumina HiSeq 2000. Template switching introduced a universal primer binding site; the final cDNA contained a unique molecular identifier, enabling accurate counting of TCR cDNA molecules. First-strand cDNA for TCR alpha and beta chains was synthesized from specific primers in the conserved constant-segment region. Each cDNA library was double barcoded, with a SMART-Mk sample barcode plus Illumina barcodes, to control for contamination. Two successive PCR steps introduced TruSeq adapter sequences along with Illumina sample barcodes. TCR alpha and beta cDNA libraries were sequenced on the Illumina HiSeq platform with custom primers. Per the authors' processing: MiGEC processed the raw reads to extract unique molecular identifiers, while MiXCR was used to determine the CDR3 positions. Recombination models were inferred per individual with the repgenHMM and IGoR tools using an EM algorithm. The analysis of shared clonotypes was done with the tcR package in R, with sharing normalized by the product of cloneset sizes. To study raw recombination free of thymic and clonal selection effects, out-of-frame nonproductive sequences were analyzed. The public reads were quality trimmed at Q25 with fastp and then assembled into clones with MiXCR by TCRdb, keeping productive beta chains. Each entry merges the rows of one CDR3 protein and shows their most common DNA and genes. TCRdb's processing, not the study's, gives the V and J calls here. For this sample there are about 520,000 distinct CDR3 sequences; about 20% appear just once. Jointly, the top ten make up roughly 0.9% of the sample.

On this clonotype itself: The antigen it binds to is not known. Base qualities are missing; no much larger clone stands one base away.

The sample also formed part of further work on T cells expressing NK-cell markers. As the second paper documents: Eight or nine donors provided sorted CD3+CD56+NKG2C+, CD3+CD56+NKG2C- and CD3+CD56-NKG2C+ T-cell subsets, whose TCR beta-chain repertoires were profiled. Among the eight sequenced donors, only one was HCMV-seronegative, while the other seven were HCMV-seropositive. To restrict sorting to alphabetaTCR-expressing T cells, an anti-gammadeltaTCR antibody was added in several experiments. In over five donors, the dominant CD3+CD56+NKG2C+ clonotypes were among the top 10 CD8+ clonotypes and accounted for about 1.0-7.0% of CD8+ T cells. Those dominant clonotypes were again the most abundant among CD3+CD56-NKG2C+ cells in several donors, at roughly 28.3-65%. Whether the expanded NKG2C-expressing T cell clones were specific for HCMV antigens was left unclear. Randomly selected healthy volunteers, three men and five women, were used as the eight sequenced donors. HCMV-specific IgG was detected in serum with a commercial ELISA kit to determine HCMV serostatus. MIGEC was used to demultiplex reads and group reads by UMI, and MiTCR was used to assemble and quantify clonotypes. To exclude erroneous sequences, any TCR cDNA sequence not supported by at least two reads was discarded. Downstream repertoire analysis used the tcR package, and clonotypes were matched across fractions by CDR3 nucleotide sequence plus V segment. VDJmatch was used to annotate antigen specificity against VDJdb, with one amino acid substitution in CDR3 permitted.

The sequenced material came from CD4+ T cells sorted from blood. The V gene is TRBV12-3 or TRBV12-4 and the J gene is TRBJ1-2; no D gene call is confident. The TCR sequence derives from a woman under 30 in good health. The CDR3 sequence is CASSFNDPNYGYTF. In nucleotide form, the sequence is TGTGCCAGCAGTTTCAATGACCCTAACTATGGCTACACCTTC.